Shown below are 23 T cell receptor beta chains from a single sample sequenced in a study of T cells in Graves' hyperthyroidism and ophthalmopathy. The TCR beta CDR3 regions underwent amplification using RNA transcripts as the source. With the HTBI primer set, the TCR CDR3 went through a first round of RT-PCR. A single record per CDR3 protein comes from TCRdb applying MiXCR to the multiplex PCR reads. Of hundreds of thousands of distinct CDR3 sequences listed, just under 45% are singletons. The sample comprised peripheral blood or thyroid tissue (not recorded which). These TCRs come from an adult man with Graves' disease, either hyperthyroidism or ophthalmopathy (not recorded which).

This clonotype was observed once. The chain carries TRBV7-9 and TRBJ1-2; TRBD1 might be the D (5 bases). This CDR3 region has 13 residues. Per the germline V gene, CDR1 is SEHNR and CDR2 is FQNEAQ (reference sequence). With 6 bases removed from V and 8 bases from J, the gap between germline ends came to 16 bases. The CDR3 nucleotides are TGTGCCAGCAGTTTGCGGGAAAGGGGAGGCTACACCTTC. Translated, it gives CASSLRERGGYTF.

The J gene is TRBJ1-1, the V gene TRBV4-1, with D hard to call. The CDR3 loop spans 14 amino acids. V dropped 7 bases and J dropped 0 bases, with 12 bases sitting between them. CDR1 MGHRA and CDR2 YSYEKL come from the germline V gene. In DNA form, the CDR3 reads TGCGCCAGCACGCAGAGCTTCATGAACACTGAAGCTTTCTTT. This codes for CASTQSFMNTEAFF.

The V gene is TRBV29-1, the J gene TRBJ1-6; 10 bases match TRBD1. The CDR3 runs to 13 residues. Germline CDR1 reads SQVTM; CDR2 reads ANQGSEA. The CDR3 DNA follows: TGCAGTTTTCAGGGACAGGGGAGCTCACCCCTCCACTTT. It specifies CSFQGQGSSPLHF.

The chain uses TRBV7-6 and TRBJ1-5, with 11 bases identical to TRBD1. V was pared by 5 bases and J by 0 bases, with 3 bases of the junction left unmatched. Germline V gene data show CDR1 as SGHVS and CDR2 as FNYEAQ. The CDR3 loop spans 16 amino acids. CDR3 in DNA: TGTGCCAGCAGCCCCGGGACAGGGGGTAGCAATCAGCCCCAGCATTTT. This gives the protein CASSPGTGGSNQPQHF.

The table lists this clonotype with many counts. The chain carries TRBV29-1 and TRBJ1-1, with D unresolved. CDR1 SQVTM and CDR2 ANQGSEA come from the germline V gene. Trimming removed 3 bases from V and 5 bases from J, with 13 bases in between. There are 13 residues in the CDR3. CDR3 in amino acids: CSVDRVVTTEAFF. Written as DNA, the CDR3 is TGCAGCGTTGATAGGGTGGTAACGACTGAAGCTTTCTTT.

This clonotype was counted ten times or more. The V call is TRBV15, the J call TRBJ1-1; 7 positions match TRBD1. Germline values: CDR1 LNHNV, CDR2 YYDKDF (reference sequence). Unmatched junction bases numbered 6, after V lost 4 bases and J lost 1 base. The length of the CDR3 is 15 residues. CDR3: CATSKWDSKNTEAFF. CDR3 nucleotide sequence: TGTGCCACCAGCAAATGGGACAGCAAGAACACTGAAGCTTTCTTT.

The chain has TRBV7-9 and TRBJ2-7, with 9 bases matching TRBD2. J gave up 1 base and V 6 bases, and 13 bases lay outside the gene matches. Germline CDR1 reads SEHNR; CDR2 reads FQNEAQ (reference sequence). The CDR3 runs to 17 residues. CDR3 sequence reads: CASRQGGLAGRSYEQYF. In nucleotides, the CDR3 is TGTGCCAGCAGACAAGGCGGGCTAGCGGGAAGGTCCTACGAGCAGTACTTC. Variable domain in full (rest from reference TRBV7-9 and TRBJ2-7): DTGVSQNPRHKITKRGQNVTFRCDPISEHNRLYWYRQTLGQGPEFLTYFQNEAQLEKSRLLSDRFSAERPKGSFSTLEIQRTEQGDSAMYLCASRQGGLAGRSYEQYFGPGTRLTVT.

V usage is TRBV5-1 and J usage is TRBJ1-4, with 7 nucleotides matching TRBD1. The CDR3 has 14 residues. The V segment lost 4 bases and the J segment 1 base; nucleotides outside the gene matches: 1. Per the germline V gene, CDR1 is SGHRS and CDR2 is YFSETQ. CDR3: CASSDRVTNEKLFF. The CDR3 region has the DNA TGCGCCAGCAGCGACAGGGTAACTAATGAAAAACTGTTTTTT.

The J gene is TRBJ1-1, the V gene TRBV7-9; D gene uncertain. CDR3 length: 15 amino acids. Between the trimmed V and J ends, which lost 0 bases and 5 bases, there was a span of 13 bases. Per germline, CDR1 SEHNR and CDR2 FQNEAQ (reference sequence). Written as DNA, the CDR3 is TGTGCCAGCAGCTTAGCGATGGGGTCCGAGACTGAAGCTTTCTTT. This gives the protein CASSLAMGSETEAFF.

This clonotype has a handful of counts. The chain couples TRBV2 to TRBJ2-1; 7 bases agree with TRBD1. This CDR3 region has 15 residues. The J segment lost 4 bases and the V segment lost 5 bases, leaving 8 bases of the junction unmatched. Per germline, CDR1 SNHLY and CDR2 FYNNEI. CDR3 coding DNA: TGTGCCAGCAGTTCAAGGGGGCAAGGATACAATGAGCAGTTCTTC. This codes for CASSSRGQGYNEQFF.

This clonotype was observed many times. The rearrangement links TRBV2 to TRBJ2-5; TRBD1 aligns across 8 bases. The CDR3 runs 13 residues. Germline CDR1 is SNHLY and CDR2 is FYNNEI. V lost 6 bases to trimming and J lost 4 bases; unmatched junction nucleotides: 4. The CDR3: CASSGDRGETQYF. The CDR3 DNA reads TGTGCCAGCAGCGGAGACAGGGGAGAGACCCAGTACTTC.

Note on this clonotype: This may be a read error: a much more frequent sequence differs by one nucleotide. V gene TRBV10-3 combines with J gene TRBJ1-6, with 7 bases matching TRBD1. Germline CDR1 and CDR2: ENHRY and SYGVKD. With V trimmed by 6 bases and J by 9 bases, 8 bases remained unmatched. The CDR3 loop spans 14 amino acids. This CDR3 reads CAIRGTATPSPLHF. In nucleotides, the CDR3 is TGTGCCATCAGAGGGACAGCCACTCCTTCACCCCTCCACTTT.

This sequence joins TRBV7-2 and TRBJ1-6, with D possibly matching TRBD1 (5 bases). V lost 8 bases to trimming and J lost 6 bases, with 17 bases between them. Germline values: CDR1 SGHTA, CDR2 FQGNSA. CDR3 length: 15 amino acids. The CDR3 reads CASSPVQDSNSPLHF. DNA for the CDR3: TGTGCCAGCTCACCAGTACAGGACTCTAATTCACCCCTCCACTTT.

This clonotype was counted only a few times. CDR3 DNA sequence: TGTGCCAGTAGTATAGGGGGCAAAGAGACCCAGTACTTC. It specifies CASSIGGKETQYF. The gene calls are TRBV19 and TRBJ2-5; weak D call: TRBD1 (5 bases). Germline loops: CDR1 LNHDA, CDR2 SQIVND (reference sequence). The ends were cut back, 1 base at V and 3 bases at J, with 6 bases in the middle. The CDR3 sequence is 13 residues long.

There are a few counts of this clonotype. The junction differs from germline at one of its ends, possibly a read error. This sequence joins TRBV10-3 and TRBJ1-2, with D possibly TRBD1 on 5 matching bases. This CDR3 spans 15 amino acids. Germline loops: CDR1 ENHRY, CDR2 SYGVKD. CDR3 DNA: TGTGCCAGCAGTGGGGGGACGACTACTAACTATGGCTACACCTTC. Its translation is CASSGGTTTNYGYTF.

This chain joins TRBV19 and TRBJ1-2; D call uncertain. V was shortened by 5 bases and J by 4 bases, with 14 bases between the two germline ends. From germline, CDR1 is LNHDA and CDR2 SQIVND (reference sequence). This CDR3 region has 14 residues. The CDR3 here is CASSLQLGSYGYTF. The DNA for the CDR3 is TGTGCCAGTAGTTTACAGCTCGGCAGCTATGGCTACACCTTC.

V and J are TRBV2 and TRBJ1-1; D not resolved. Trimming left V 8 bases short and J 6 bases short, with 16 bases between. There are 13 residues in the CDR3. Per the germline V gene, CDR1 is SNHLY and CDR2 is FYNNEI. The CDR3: CASLLGLGAEAFF. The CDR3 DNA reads TGTGCCAGCTTACTCGGACTAGGCGCTGAAGCTTTCTTT.

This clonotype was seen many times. Here the CDR3 DNA reads TGTGCCAGCAGCTTAGTTGGGACAGGGGAGGCTGAAGCTTTCTTT. Protein product: CASSLVGTGEAEAFF. V gene TRBV7-8 combines with J gene TRBJ1-1; 10 nucleotides align to TRBD1. Germline CDR1 SGHVS, CDR2 FQNEAQ. V was pared by 1 base and J by 6 bases, with 5 bases of the junction left unmatched. The CDR3 is 15 residues long. The complete variable domain, with remaining parts taken from reference TRBV7-8 and TRBJ1-1, reads GAGVSQSPRYKVAKRGQDVALRCDPISGHVSLFWYQQALGQGPEFLTYFQNEAQLDKSGLPSDRFFAERPEGSVSTLKIQRTQQEDSAVYLCASSLVGTGEAEAFFGQGTRLTVV.

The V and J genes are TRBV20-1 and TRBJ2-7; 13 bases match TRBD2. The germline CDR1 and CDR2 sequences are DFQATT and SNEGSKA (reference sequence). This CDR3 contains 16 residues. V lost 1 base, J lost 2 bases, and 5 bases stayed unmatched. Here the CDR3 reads CSARGTGTSGAYEQYF. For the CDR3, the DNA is TGCAGTGCTAGAGGTACCGGGACTAGCGGGGCCTACGAGCAGTACTTC.

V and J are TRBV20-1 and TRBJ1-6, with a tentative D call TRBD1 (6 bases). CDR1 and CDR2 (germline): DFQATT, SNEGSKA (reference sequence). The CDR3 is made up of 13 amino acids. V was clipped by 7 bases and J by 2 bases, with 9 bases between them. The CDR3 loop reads CSVNRAYNSPLHF. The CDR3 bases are TGCAGTGTTAACAGGGCCTATAATTCACCCCTCCACTTT.

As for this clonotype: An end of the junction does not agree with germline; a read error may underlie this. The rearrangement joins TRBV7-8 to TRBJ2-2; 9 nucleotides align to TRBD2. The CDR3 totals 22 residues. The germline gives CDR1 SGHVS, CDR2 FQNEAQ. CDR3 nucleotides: TGTGCCAGCAGCCCGGCAGCGTCTGAGCGGGGGGCGAGCATCGCGAACACCGGGGGGCTGTTTTTT. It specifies CASSPAASERGASIANTGGLFF.

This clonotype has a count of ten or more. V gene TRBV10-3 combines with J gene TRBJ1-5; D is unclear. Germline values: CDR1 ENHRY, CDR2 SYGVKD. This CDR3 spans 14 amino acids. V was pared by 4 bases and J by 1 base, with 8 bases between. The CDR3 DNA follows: TGTGCCATCAGTGCAGGTCCGAGCAATCAGCCCCAGCATTTT. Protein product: CAISAGPSNQPQHF.

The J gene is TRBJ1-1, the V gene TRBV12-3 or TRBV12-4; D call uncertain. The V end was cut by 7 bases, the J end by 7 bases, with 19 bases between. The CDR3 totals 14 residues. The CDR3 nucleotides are TGTGCCAGCAACTTTGGATTAGGTGCCCTTGAAGCTTTCTTT. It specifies CASNFGLGALEAFF.